This entry lists 16 T cell receptor beta chains sequenced from one sample in a study of cytomegalovirus exposure and HLA in healthy donors. The PCR had 60 Vbeta and 13 Jbeta primers. The method was immunoSEQ multiplex PCR; TCRdb's version includes in-frame clones alone and lacks a portion of them. Of 90,000 to 120,000 clones in the sample, more than 60% were seen once. Sample: PBMCs. These receptor sequences come from a female donor in good health and CMV-seropositive.

This chain connects TRBV7-9 to TRBJ1-2; D not certain. The length of the CDR3 is 13 residues. Trimming stripped 2 bases from V and 3 bases from J, with 7 bases between. Germline lookup yields CDR1 SEHNR and CDR2 FQNEAQ (reference sequence). The CDR3 loop is CASSLTLDYGYTF. CDR3 nucleotide sequence: TGTGCCAGCAGCTTAACTTTGGACTATGGCTACACCTTC.

The genes are TRBV29-1 and TRBJ2-7, with TRBD1 matching over 11 bases. CDR3 length equals 15 residues. Germline-derived CDR1 and CDR2 are SQVTM and ANQGSEA. The V gene end was trimmed by 5 bases and the J gene end by 3 bases; junction bases not matched to a gene: 9. The CDR3: CSVLADRGRNYEQYF. The CDR3 bases are TGCAGCGTTCTTGCGGACAGGGGGCGAAACTACGAGCAGTACTTC.

The V gene is TRBV7-8, the J gene TRBJ1-6, with 7 bases matching TRBD1. The germline CDR1 and CDR2 sequences are SGHVS and FQNEAQ. This CDR3 spans 16 amino acids. V shed 5 bases and J 9 bases; nucleotides not matched to a gene: 13. Written as DNA, the CDR3 is TGTGCCAGCAGCCCACTAACGGACAGGAGCGGTTCACCCCTCCACTTT. Encoded protein: CASSPLTDRSGSPLHF. Full variable domain (missing parts from reference TRBV7-8 and TRBJ1-6): GAGVSQSPRYKVAKRGQDVALRCDPISGHVSLFWYQQALGQGPEFLTYFQNEAQLDKSGLPSDRFFAERPEGSVSTLKIQRTQQEDSAVYLCASSPLTDRSGSPLHFGNGTRLTVT.

V usage is TRBV4-2 and J usage is TRBJ2-2; TRBD1 matches 7 bases. The CDR3 runs 15 residues. The V segment lost 1 base and the J segment 2 bases; nucleotides outside the gene matches: 1. CDR1 and CDR2 from the germline V gene are LGHNA and YNFKEQ. The CDR3 protein is CASSQGDRNTGELFF. In nucleotides, the CDR3 is TGTGCCAGCAGCCAAGGGGACAGAAACACCGGGGAGCTGTTTTTT.

The chain is built from TRBV11-2 and TRBJ2-2, with D hard to call. V dropped 0 bases and J dropped 4 bases, with 9 bases sitting between them. There are 15 residues in the CDR3. The V gene's germline CDR1 is SGHAT and CDR2 FQNNGV. CDR3 amino acids: CASSLETRITGELFF. CDR3 in DNA: TGTGCCAGCAGCTTAGAAACCAGAATCACCGGGGAGCTGTTTTTT.

The chain recombines TRBV6-5 with TRBJ2-7; D remains ambiguous. The CDR3 runs 12 residues. The germline V gene encodes CDR1 MNHEY and CDR2 SVGAGI. Trimming shortened V by 6 bases and J by 0 bases, and 6 bases separated the two germline ends. DNA of the CDR3: TGTGCCAGCAGCGACAACTCCTACGAGCAGTACTTC. It codes for CASSDNSYEQYF.

The chain employs TRBV9 and TRBJ2-5, with 12 positions matching TRBD2. In germline, CDR1 is SGDLS, CDR2 YYNGEE. The junction had 7 bases not matched to a gene; V was cut back by 3 bases and J by 7 bases. This CDR3 is built from 15 residues. CDR3 region: CASSGASGGAGTQYF. The CDR3 coding sequence is TGTGCCAGCAGCGGAGCTAGCGGGGGGGCTGGGACCCAGTACTTC. The variable domain in full, with the rest retrieved from reference TRBV9 and TRBJ2-5, is DSGVTQTPKHLITATGQRVTLRCSPRSGDLSVYWYQQSLDQGLQFLIQYYNGEERAKGNILERFSAQQFPDLHSELNLSSLELGDSALYFCASSGASGGAGTQYFGPGTRLLVL.

This chain uses TRBV5-4 with TRBJ2-7; TRBD1 matches at 7 bases. Germline V gives CDR1 SGHNT, CDR2 YYREEE (reference sequence). This CDR3 is built from 16 residues. The junction had 13 bases not matched to a gene; V was cut back by 4 bases and J by 3 bases. CDR3 loop: CASSPNPGQRSYEQYF. Here the CDR3 DNA reads TGTGCCAGCAGCCCGAACCCGGGACAGAGAAGCTACGAGCAGTACTTC. Looking up the rest from reference TRBV5-4 and TRBJ2-7 gives the full variable domain: ETGVTQSPTHLIKTRGQQVTLRCSSQSGHNTVSWYQQALGQGPQFIFQYYREEENGRGNFPPRFSGLQFPNYSSELNVNALELDDSALYLCASSPNPGQRSYEQYFGPGTRLTVT.

This chain joins TRBV11-2 and TRBJ1-2; D is possibly TRBD1 (6 bases). Trimming removed 7 bases from V and 3 bases from J, with 18 bases in between. The CDR3 loop spans 15 amino acids. CDR1 is SGHAT, CDR2 FQNNGV, per germline. The CDR3 is CASTFGGLRDYGYTF. The CDR3 region has the DNA TGTGCCAGCACCTTCGGGGGGCTGCGTGACTATGGCTACACCTTC.

The chain carries TRBV30 and TRBJ1-3, with unresolved D. CDR1 and CDR2 from the germline V gene are GTSNPN and SVGIG (reference sequence). V lost 4 bases and J lost 0, with 7 bases in between. This CDR3 comprises 13 residues. CDR3 nucleotides: TGTGCCTGGAACTACAACTCTGGAAACACCATATATTTT. Protein product: CAWNYNSGNTIYF.

The chain recombines TRBV2 with TRBJ1-1; the match to TRBD1 covers 8 bases. The V segment lost 11 bases and the J segment 5 bases; nucleotides outside the gene matches: 10. Germline CDR1 reads SNHLY; CDR2 reads FYNNEI. This CDR3 is built from 13 residues. The CDR3 loop reads CAGQGALRTEAFF. CDR3 nucleotides: TGTGCCGGACAGGGCGCTCTTAGGACTGAAGCTTTCTTT.

This clone was observed a few times. The chain couples TRBV5-5 to TRBJ1-5, with TRBD1 matching over 9 bases. The trim removed 3 bases at V and 5 bases at J, leaving 9 bases unmatched. The V gene's germline CDR1 is SGHKS and CDR2 YYEKEE (reference sequence). The CDR3 is 16 amino acids. The CDR3 is CASSSFGTGLDQPQHF. CDR3 coding DNA: TGTGCCAGCAGCTCCTTTGGGACAGGGCTCGATCAGCCCCAGCATTTT.

This chain links TRBV18 with TRBJ1-3, with D perhaps matching TRBD1 (6 bases). The CDR3 runs 16 residues. V lost 3 bases and J 1 base, leaving 13 bases between the germline ends. Germline V gene data show CDR1 as KGHSH and CDR2 as LQKENI. The CDR3 nucleotides are TGTGCCAGCTCACCCGGCAGGGGTCGATCTGGAAACACCATATATTTT. Translating it yields CASSPGRGRSGNTIYF.

The V gene is TRBV10-3, the J gene TRBJ2-5, with D maybe TRBD2 (5 bases). The CDR3 length is 13 residues. V lost 4 bases and J lost 6, with 12 bases in between. Germline V lookup: CDR1 ENHRY, CDR2 SYGVKD. Written as DNA, the CDR3 is TGTGCCATCAGTGTGGAGGTGGGGAAGACCCAGTACTTC. It yields the protein CAISVEVGKTQYF.

This clone was counted once. The chain couples TRBV6-1 to TRBJ2-1, with 9 bases identical to TRBD2. The germline V gene encodes CDR1 MNHNS and CDR2 SASEGT. With V trimmed by 2 bases and J by 4 bases, 6 bases remained unmatched. The CDR3 extends over 16 amino acids. Written as DNA, the CDR3 is TGTGCCAGCAGTGAATTCGCGCTAGCGGGATACAATGAGCAGTTCTTC. Its translation is CASSEFALAGYNEQFF.

This clone was counted once. V usage is TRBV7-8 and J usage is TRBJ2-6; D is perhaps TRBD2 (6 bases). The CDR3 has 16 amino acids. Germline V gene sequence: CDR1 SGHVS, CDR2 FQNEAQ. The V end was cut by 6 bases, the J end by 3 bases, with 15 bases between. The CDR3 is CASRSASGLGANVLTF. The CDR3 DNA is TGTGCCAGCAGATCGGCAAGCGGGCTTGGGGCCAACGTCCTGACTTTC.